The entry below describes one TCR beta chain. The data stem from a study of tumor and adjacent non-tumor tissue in lung cancer. Across the whole study: There were 11 to 12 adenocarcinoma, a couple of squamous cell carcinoma and 1 small cell lung cancer cases. Patients were aged about 30 to 76, ten or so men and roughly 5 women, stage I to III.

Germline V gives CDR1 SGHVS, CDR2 FQNEAQ. The CDR3 contains 15 residues. Deletions cut 5 bases from V and 4 bases from J, with 15 bases between. The template was RNA from unsorted bulk tissue. Chemotherapy-naive patients with new lung cancer underwent thoracic surgery in China, August–late 2014. Three rounds of nested PCR, following a modified ARM-PCR protocol, produced the TCRbeta library. TCRdb re-analysed the multiplex PCR reads in MiXCR, keeping a single row per CDR3 protein. In the table there are around 210,000 distinct CDR3 sequences, around 70% of which are singletons. This TCR was sampled from a man in his sixties with non-small cell lung cancer. The gene calls are TRBV7-8 and TRBJ1-5; D is perhaps TRBD1 (5 bases). Sequenced: lung tumor tissue. The CDR3 protein is CASSLGPGRNQPQHF. The CDR3 bases are TGTGCCAGCAGCCTTGGGCCGGGGCGAAATCAGCCCCAGCATTTT.